A single sample is the source of the 2 T cell receptor beta chains below, sequenced in a study of cytomegalovirus exposure and HLA in healthy donors. PCR was performed using 60 Vbeta and 13 Jbeta primers. Using immunoSEQ multiplex PCR, the repertoire was profiled, and TCRdb retains in-frame clones only, with some absent. The sample has approximately 190,000 clones, over 75% seen once. The sequencing input was PBMCs. These receptors originate from a boy aged 2 to 9 in good health and CMV-seronegative.

This chain uses TRBV29-1 with TRBJ2-5; 8 positions match TRBD2. V lost 1 base to trimming and J lost 0 bases; unmatched junction nucleotides: 7. CDR3 length: 16 residues. Germline CDR1 reads SQVTM; CDR2 reads ANQGSEA. CDR3 protein: CSVEGSQRGNQETQYF. CDR3 nucleotides: TGCAGCGTTGAAGGGTCCCAGCGGGGGAACCAAGAGACCCAGTACTTC.

The V call is TRBV4-1, the J call TRBJ2-5; D is unresolved. Per germline, CDR1 MGHRA and CDR2 YSYEKL. V was cut by 3 bases and J by 2 bases, with 7 bases left in between. This CDR3 is 13 amino acids long. The DNA for the CDR3 is TGCGCCAGCAGCCAGCGTCGACAAGAGACCCAGTACTTC. Encoded protein: CASSQRRQETQYF.